This T cell receptor beta chain was captured in a study of T cell responses to AZD1222 COVID-19 vaccine (dated by TCRdb to the early 2020s). About the study as a whole: TCR sequencing covered roughly 230 trial participants: 207 given two doses of AZD1222 and 26 given two doses of MenACWY control vaccine. Trial participants were enrolled into age subgroups of 18-55, 56-69 and 70-plus years, which contained 148, 28 and 57 TCR-sequenced participants, respectively.

In the paper's terms, the time point label means: about 28 days (+/-7) after the second vaccine dose. Because spike-specific TCR depth and breadth did not differ between the two schedules, AZD1222 recipients who got a second dose at roughly 4 weeks were pooled with those who got a second dose at roughly 12 weeks. Samples from vaccinated people were obtained from the UK trials COV001 and COV002, which included a single-blind randomized controlled phase 2/3 trial of AZD1222 (ChAdOx1 nCoV-19) in healthy adults. Trial participant PBMC samples were collected at day 0 and day 28 after the second dose for TCRbeta chain sequencing. Measured from the cysteine to the phenylalanine, the CDR3 is 13 residues long. The only DNA kept is the CDR3, 39 bases in frame from the first base. The CDR1 and CDR2 encoded by the germline V gene are MNHEY and SVGAGI. V gives up 6 bases and J gives up 6 bases, and the segment between their germline ends measures 14 bases.

A remark on this clone: Its cognate antigen has yet to be identified. No clone much larger than this one lies a single base away; base qualities are absent.

Study-wide findings and limitations: Because no samples from the day 14 peak response were available, repertoires could be characterized only after the peak T cell response. The vaccine-associated CD4 TCRs covered the entire spike protein, and the dominant responses fell in regions 160-218 and 743-854. Reportedly, almost half of the unique spike-specific TCRs recognized epitopes lying outside the regions that are mutated in the B.1.351 and B.1.1.7 variants. Participants were mostly white British and included more females than males, and it was suggested by the authors that clonal diversity may have been underestimated. The 56-69-year group was small, and its depth increase did not reach significance, likely because of low power. After two AZD1222 doses, spike-specific TCR breadth and depth were significantly higher than at day 0 and than in MenACWY recipients. Only six or seven AZD1222 recipients were SARS-CoV-2 seropositive at baseline, limiting conclusions about previously exposed vaccinees.

The CDR3 regions of human TCRbeta chains were analyzed by immunosequencing. On the study's bioinformatics: TCRs in the repertoires were matched against a reference library of SARS-CoV-2-specific TCRs that had been generated with the MIRA antigen-specificity platform. Breadth was defined as the fraction of unique TCRs that were SARS-CoV-2-associated, and depth was defined as the fraction of total T cells that were SARS-CoV-2-associated. Using the MIRA data, every spike-specific TCR was mapped to the spike region that the TCR reacted to and assigned to either a CD4 or a CD8 class. Log10-transformed breadth and depth values were compared by one-way ANOVA with Sidak's multiple comparisons tests. TCRdb mirrors the immuneACCESS table, restricted to in-frame sequences. Some clones are absent from its copies; in checked studies, under half trace to an unresolved V gene, and the reason for the others is unknown. D and trimming come from the DNA, and the V and J calls and clone size come from that table. Within this sample are some 86,000 clones, with almost 90% of them counted one time only. The ten top clones hold 6.9% of the sample.

The origin of this receptor is an adult who received the AZD1222 COVID-19 vaccine. The material was peripheral blood, obtained 28 days after the second AZD1222 dose. The chain employs TRBV6-5 and TRBJ1-1, with the identity of the D gene unclear. The nucleotides read TGTGCCAGCAGAGCGGGGAGTTTCGCTGAAGCTTTCTTT. Its protein is CASRAGSFAEAFF.